This TCR beta chain was captured by sequencing in a study of blood T cell repertoires in COVID-19. CDR1 is SGHDN, CDR2 FVKESK, per germline. The CDR3 is made up of 13 amino acids. V was clipped by 3 bases and J by 5 bases; unmatched bases: 0. Some clones are missing from TCRdb's copy, which holds only in-frame ones; the method was immunoSEQ multiplex PCR. This table holds hundreds of thousands of clones, approximately 90% found once. V is TRBV14 and J is TRBJ1-2; TRBD1 matches at 10 bases. Sequenced input: PBMCs or T cells enriched from blood (not recorded which). This TCR derives from a woman younger than 35 who had recovered from COVID-19. CDR3 nucleotide sequence: TGTGCCAGCAGCCAGGACAGGGGGTATGGCTACACCTTC. This encodes CASSQDRGYGYTF.